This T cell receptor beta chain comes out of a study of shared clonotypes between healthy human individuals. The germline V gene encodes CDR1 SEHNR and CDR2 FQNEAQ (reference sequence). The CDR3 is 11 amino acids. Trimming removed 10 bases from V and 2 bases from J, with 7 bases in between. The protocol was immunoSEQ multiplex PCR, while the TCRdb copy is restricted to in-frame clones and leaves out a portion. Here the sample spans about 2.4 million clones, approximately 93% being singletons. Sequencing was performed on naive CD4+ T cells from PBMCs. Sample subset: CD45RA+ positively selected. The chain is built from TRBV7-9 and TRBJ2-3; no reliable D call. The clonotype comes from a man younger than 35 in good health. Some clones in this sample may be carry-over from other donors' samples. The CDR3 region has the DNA TGTGCCACCTCCTACACAGATACGCAGTATTTT. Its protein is CATSYTDTQYF.